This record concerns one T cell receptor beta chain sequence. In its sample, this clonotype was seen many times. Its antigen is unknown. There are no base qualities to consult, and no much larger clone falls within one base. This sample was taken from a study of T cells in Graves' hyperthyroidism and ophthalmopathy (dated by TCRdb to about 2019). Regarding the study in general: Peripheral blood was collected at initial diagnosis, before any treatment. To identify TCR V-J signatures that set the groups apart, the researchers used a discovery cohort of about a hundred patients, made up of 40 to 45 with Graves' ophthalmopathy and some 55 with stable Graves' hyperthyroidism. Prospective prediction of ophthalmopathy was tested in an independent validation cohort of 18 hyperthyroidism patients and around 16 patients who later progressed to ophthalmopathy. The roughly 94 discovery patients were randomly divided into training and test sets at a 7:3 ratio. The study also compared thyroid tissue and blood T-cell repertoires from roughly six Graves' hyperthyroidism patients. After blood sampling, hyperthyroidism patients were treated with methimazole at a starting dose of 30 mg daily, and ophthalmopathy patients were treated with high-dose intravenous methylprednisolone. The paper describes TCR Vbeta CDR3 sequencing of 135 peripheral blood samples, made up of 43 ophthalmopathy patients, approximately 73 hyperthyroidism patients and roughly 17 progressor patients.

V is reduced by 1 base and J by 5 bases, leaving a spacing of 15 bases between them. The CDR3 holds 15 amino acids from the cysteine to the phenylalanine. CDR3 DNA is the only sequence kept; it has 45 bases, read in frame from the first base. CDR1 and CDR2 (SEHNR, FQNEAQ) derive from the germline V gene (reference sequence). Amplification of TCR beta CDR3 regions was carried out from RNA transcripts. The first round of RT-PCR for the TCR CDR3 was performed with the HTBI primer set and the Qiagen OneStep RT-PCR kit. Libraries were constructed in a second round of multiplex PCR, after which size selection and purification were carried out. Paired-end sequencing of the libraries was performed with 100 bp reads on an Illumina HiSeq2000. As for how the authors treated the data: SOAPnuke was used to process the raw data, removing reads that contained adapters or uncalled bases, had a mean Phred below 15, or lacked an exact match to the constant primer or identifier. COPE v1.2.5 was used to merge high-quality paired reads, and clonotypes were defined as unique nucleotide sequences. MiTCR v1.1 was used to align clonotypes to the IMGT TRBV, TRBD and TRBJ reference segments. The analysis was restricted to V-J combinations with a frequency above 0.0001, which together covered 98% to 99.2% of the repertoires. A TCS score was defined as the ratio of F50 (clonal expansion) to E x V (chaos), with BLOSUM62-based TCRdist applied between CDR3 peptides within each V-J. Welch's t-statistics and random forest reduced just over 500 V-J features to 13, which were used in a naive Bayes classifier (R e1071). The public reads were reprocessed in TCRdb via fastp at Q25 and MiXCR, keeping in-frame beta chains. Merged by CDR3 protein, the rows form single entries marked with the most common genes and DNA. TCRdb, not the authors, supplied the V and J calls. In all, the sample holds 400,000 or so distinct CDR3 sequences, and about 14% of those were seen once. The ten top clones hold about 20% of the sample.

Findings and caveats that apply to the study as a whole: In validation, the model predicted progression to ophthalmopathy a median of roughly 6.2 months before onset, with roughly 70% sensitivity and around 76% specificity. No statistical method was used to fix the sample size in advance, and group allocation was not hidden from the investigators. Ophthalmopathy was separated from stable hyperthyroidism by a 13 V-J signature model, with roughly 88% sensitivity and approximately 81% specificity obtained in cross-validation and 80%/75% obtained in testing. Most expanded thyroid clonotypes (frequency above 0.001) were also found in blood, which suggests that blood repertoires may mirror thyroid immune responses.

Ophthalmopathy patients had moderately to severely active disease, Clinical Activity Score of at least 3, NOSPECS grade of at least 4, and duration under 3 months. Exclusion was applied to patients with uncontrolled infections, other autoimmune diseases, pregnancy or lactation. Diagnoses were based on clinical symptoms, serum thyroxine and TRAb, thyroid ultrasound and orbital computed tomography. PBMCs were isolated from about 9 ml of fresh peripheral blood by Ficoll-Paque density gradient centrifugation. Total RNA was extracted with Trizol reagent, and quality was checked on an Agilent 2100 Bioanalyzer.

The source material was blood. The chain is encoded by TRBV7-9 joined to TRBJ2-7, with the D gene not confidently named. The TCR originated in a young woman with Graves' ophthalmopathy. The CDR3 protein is CASSLGSRVLNEQYF. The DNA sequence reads TGTGCCAGCAGCTTAGGATCTCGCGTGCTGAACGAGCAGTACTTC.